The clone carrying this TCR beta chain has just a few counts. Preparation methods for the bulk TCR libraries were those previously described, with listed TCR primers. TCRdb reprocessed the PCR reads via MiXCR and lists one record per CDR3 protein. The sample has thousands of distinct CDR3 sequences, 30% to 40% seen once. The data are from a study of molecular identifiers for immune sequencing clone quantification. Whole-study context: The replicates split RNA from roughly 20,000 or 100,000 naive CD8 cells five ways and sequenced four.

The naive CD8 libraries originated from between roughly 20,000 and 1,000,000 sorted cells and drew on 10%, 30% or 50% RNA. Naive CD8 T cell sorting was performed on the CD8+CD4-CCR7+CD45RA+ phenotype. The CDR3 loop spans 16 amino acids. V was pared by 3 bases and J by 4 bases, with 16 bases between. Germline CDR1 reads LNHDA; CDR2 reads SQIVND (reference sequence). The sequencing sample was made of naive CD8+ T cells from blood, with Jurkat cell RNA spiked in. As to subset: FACS-sorted CD8+CD4-CCR7+CD45RA+ naive T cells. The chain uses TRBV19 and TRBJ1-5, with D possibly being TRBD1 (5 bases). This TCR came from a human donor in good health. Some libraries in this study had Jurkat cell RNA spiked in. The CDR3, as DNA: TGTGCCAGTAGTATCAATGCGGGACCTGAAAATCAGCCCCAGCATTTT. It codes for CASSINAGPENQPQHF.